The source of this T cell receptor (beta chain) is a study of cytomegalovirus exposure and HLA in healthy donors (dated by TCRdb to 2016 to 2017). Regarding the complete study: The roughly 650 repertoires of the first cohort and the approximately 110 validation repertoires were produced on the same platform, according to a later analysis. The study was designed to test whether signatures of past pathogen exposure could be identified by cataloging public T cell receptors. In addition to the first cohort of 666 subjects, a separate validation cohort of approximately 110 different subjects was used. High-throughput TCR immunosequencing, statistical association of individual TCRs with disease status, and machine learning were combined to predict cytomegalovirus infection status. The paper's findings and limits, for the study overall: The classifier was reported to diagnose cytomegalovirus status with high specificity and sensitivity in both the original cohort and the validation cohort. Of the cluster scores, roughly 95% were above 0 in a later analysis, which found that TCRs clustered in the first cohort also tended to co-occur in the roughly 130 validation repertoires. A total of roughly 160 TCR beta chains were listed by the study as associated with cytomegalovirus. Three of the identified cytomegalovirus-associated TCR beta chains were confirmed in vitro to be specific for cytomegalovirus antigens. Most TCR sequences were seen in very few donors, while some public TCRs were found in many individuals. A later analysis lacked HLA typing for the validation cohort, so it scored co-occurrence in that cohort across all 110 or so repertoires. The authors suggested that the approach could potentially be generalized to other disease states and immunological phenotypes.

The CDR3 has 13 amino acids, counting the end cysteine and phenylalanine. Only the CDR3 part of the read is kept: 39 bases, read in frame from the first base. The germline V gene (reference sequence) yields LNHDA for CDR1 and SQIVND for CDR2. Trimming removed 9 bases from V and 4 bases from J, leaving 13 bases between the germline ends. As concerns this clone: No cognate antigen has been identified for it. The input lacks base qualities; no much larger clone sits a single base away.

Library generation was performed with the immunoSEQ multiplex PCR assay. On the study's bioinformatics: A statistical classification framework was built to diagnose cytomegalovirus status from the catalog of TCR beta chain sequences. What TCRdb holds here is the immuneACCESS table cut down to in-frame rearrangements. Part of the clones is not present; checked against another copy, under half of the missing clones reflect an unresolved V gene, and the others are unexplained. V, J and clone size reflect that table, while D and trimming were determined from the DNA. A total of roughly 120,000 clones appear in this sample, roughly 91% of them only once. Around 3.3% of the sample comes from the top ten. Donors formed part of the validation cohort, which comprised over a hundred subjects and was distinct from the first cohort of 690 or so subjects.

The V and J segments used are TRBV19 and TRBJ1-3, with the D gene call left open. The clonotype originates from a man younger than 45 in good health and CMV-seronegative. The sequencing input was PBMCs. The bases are TGTGCCAGAGAGGGTGCCTCAGGAAACACCATATATTTT. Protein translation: CAREGASGNTIYF.